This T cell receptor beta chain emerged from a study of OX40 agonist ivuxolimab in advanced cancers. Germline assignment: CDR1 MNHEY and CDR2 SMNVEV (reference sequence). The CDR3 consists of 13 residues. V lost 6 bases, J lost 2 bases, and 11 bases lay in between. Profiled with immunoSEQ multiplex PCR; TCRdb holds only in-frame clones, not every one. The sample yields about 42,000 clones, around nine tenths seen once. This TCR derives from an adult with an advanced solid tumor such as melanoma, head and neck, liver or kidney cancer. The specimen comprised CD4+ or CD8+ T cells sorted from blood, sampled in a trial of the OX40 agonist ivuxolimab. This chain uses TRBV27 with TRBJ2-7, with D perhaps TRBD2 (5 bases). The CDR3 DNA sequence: TGTGCCAGCAGAGGACTTACCCCCTACGAGCAGTACTTC. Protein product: CASRGLTPYEQYF.